The entry that follows covers one T cell receptor beta chain sequence. This CDR3 comprises 14 residues. Trimming cost V 4 bases and J 4 bases; bases outside gene matches: 6. The germline V gene encodes CDR1 LGHDT and CDR2 YNNKEL (reference sequence). The data were obtained in a study of blood T cell repertoires in COVID-19. TCRdb keeps only in-frame clones here, not all; method: immunoSEQ multiplex PCR. The data contain about 180,000 clones, roughly 87% of them singletons. This sequence was found in a man aged 18 to 29 who had recovered from COVID-19. The V gene is TRBV3-1 (or the pseudogene TRBV3-2), the J gene TRBJ2-7; 8 positions agree with TRBD2. Sequencing was performed on peripheral blood. The CDR3 region has the DNA TGTGCCAGCAGCCCCTTTAGCGGGGATTACGAGCAGTACTTC. This translates into CASSPFSGDYEQYF.